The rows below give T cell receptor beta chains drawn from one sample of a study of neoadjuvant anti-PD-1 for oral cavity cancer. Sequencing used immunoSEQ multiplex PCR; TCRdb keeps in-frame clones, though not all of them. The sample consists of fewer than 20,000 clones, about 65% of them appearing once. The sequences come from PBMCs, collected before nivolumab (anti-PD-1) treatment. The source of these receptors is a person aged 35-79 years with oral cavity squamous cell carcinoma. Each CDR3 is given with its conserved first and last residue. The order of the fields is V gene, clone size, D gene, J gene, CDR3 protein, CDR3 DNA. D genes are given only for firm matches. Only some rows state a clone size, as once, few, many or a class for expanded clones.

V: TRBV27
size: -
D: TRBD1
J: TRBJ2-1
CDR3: CASSSTTGSKFF
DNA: TGTGCCAGCAGTTCTACGACAGGGTCAAAGTTCTTC

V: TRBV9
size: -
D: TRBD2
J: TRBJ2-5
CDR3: CASSVRGGETQYF
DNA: TGTGCCAGCAGCGTCCGGGGGGGAGAGACCCAGTACTTC

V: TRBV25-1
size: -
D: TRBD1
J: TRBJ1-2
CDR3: CASSERGPNYGYTF
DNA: TGTGCCAGCAGTGAAAGGGGGCCTAACTATGGCTACACCTTC

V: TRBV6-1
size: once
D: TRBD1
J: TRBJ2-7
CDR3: CASNTGQGSYEQYF
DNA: TGTGCCAGCAACACCGGACAGGGGTCCTACGAGCAGTACTTC

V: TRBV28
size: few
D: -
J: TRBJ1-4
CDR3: CASSSRDGNEKLFF
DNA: TGTGCCAGCAGTTCCCGGGACGGGAATGAAAAACTGTTTTTT

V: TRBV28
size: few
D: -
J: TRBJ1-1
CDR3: CASSLSGTDTEAFF
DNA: TGTGCCAGCAGTTTAAGTGGAACCGACACTGAAGCTTTCTTT

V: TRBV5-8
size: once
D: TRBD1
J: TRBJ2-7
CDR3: CASSLKTGALYEQYF
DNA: TGTGCCAGCAGCTTAAAGACAGGGGCTCTCTACGAGCAGTACTTC

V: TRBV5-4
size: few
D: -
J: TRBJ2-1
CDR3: CASSFDGKSYNEQFF
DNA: TGTGCCAGCAGCTTCGACGGGAAGTCCTACAATGAGCAGTTCTTC

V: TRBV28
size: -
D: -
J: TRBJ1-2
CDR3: CASTEGGGYTF
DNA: TGTGCCAGCACCGAGGGGGGCGGCTACACCTTC

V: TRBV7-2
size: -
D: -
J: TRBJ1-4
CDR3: CASSFRHGANEKLFF
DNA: TGTGCCAGCAGCTTCCGACACGGGGCCAACGAAAAACTGTTTTTT

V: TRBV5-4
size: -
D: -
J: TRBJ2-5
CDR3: CASSLRGDETQYF
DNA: TGTGCCAGCAGCCTTAGAGGGGATGAGACCCAGTACTTC

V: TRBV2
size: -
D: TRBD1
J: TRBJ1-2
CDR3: CASSEEASGGSYYGYTF
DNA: TGTGCCAGCAGTGAAGAGGCCTCAGGGGGATCTTACTATGGCTACACCTTC

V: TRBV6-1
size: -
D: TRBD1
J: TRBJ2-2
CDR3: CATLRDRGAGELFF
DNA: TGTGCCACTCTCCGGGACAGGGGGGCCGGGGAGCTGTTTTTT

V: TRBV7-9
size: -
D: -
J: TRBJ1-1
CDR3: CASSLGPYGNTEAFF
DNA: TGTGCCAGCAGCTTAGGTCCCTACGGGAACACTGAAGCTTTCTTT

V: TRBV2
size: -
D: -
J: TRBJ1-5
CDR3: CASRGYKRDQPQHF
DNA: TGTGCCAGCAGAGGATACAAAAGGGATCAGCCCCAGCATTTT

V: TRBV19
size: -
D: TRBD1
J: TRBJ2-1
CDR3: CASTLQGARNEQFF
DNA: TGTGCCAGTACCCTACAGGGGGCGCGGAATGAGCAGTTCTTC

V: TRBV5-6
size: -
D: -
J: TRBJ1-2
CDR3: CASNPRSALSRGYTF
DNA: TGTGCCAGCAACCCCCGGTCGGCTCTTTCCCGTGGCTACACCTTC

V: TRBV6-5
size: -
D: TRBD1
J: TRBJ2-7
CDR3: CASSTGTGDPYEQYF
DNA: TGTGCCAGCAGTACCGGGACAGGGGACCCCTACGAGCAGTACTTC

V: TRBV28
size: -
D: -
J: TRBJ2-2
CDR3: CASTGPGAGTGELFF
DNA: TGTGCCAGCACCGGGCCGGGGGCGGGCACCGGGGAGCTGTTTTTT

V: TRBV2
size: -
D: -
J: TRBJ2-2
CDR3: CASRMSPGAGELFF
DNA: TGTGCCAGCAGAATGTCCCCGGGGGCCGGGGAGCTGTTTTTT

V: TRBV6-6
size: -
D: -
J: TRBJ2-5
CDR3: CASRTGETQYF
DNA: TGTGCCAGCAGGACTGGGGAGACCCAGTACTTC

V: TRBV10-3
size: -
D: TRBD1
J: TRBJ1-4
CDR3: CATAGGTGHEKLFF
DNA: TGTGCCACCGCAGGAGGGACAGGGCATGAAAAACTGTTTTTT

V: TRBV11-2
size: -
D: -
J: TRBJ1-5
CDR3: CASSSGAYSNQPQHF
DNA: TGTGCCAGCAGCTCAGGGGCTTATAGCAATCAGCCCCAGCATTTT

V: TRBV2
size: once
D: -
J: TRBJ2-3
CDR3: CASSEFGLTDTQYF
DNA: TGTGCCAGCAGTGAATTCGGGCTCACAGATACGCAGTATTTT

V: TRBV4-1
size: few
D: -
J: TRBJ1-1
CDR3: CASSQVGAGGTEAFF
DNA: TGCGCCAGCAGCCAAGTTGGGGCGGGGGGCACTGAAGCTTTCTTT

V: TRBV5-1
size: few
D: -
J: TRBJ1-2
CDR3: CASSLGDRSNYGYTF
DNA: TGCGCCAGCAGCTTGGGGGACCGCTCTAACTATGGCTACACCTTC

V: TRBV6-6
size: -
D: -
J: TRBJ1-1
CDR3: CASSYRPLNSEAFF
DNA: TGTGCCAGCAGTTACCGACCACTTAATAGTGAAGCTTTCTTT

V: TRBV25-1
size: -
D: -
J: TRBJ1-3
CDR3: CASSESGGSGNTIYF
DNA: TGTGCCAGCAGTGAATCTGGAGGCTCTGGAAACACCATATATTTT

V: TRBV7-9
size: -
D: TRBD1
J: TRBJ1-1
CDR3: CASRTGVTEAFF
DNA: TGTGCCAGCAGAACAGGGGTCACTGAAGCTTTCTTT

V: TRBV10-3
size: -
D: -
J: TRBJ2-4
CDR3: CAISEGGNIQYF
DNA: TGTGCCATCAGTGAGGGGGGAAACATTCAGTACTTC

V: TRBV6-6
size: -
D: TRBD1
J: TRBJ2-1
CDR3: CASILGQGTGYNEQFF
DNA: TGTGCCAGTATCCTGGGACAGGGAACGGGCTACAATGAGCAGTTCTTC

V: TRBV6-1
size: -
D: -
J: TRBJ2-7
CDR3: CASGRPITYEQYF
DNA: TGTGCCAGCGGACGGCCAATCACCTACGAGCAGTACTTC

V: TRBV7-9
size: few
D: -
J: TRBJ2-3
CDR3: CASSGTDTDTQYF
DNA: TGTGCCAGCAGTGGCACAGACACAGATACGCAGTATTTT

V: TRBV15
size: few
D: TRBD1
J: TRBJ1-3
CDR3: CATSGQGRRTGNTIYF
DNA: TGTGCCACCAGCGGACAGGGGCGAAGGACTGGAAACACCATATATTTT

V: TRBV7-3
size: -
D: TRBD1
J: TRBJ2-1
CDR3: CASSLRGGDRGSNEQFF
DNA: TGTGCCAGCAGCCTTCGGGGAGGGGACAGGGGTTCCAATGAGCAGTTCTTC

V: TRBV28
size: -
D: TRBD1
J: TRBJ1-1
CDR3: CASSSQDRDVWRNTEAFF
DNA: TGTGCCAGCAGTTCCCAGGACAGGGATGTTTGGAGGAACACTGAAGCTTTCTTT

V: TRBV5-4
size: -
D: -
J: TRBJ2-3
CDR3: CASSLDSTSTDTQYF
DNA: TGTGCCAGCAGCTTGGACAGCACCTCCACAGATACGCAGTATTTT

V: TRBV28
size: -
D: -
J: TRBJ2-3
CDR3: CASSLGSTDTQYF
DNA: TGTGCCAGCAGTTTGGGGAGCACAGATACGCAGTATTTT

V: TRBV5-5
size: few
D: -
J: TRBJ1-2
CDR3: CASSVARRSDYGYTF
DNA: TGTGCCAGCAGTGTCGCGAGGAGGTCTGACTATGGCTACACCTTC

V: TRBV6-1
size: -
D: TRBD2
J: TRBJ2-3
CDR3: CASSASAGGAQGTDTQYF
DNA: TGTGCCAGCAGTGCCTCAGCGGGAGGTGCCCAAGGCACAGATACGCAGTATTTT

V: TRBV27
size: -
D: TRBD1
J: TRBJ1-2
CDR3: CASSFSGTGYGYTF
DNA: TGTGCCAGCAGTTTCAGCGGGACAGGGTATGGCTACACCTTC

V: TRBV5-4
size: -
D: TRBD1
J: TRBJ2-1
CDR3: CASSLGTGGNSYNEQFF
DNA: TGTGCCAGCAGCTTGGGGACAGGGGGTAACTCCTACAATGAGCAGTTCTTC

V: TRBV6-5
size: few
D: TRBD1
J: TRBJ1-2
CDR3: CASSTKRTGDYGYTF
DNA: TGTGCCAGCAGCACCAAGCGGACAGGTGATTATGGCTACACCTTC

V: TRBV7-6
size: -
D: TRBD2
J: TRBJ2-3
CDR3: CASSLQTSYTDTQYF
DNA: TGTGCCAGCAGCTTACAGACTAGCTACACAGATACGCAGTATTTT

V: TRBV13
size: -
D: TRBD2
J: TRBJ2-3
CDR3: CASTPGEREGDTQYF
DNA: TGTGCCAGCACCCCGGGGGAGCGGGAGGGGGATACGCAGTATTTT

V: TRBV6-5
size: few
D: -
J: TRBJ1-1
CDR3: CASSTGSRDTEAFF
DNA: TGTGCCAGCAGCACAGGGTCAAGAGACACTGAAGCTTTCTTT

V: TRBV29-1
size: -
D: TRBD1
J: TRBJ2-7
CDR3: CSVRTGDSYEQYF
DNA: TGCAGCGTACGGACAGGTGACTCCTACGAGCAGTACTTC

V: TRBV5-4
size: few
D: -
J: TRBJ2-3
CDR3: CASSLDATSTDTQYF
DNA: TGTGCCAGCAGCTTGGATGCAACCAGCACAGATACGCAGTATTTT

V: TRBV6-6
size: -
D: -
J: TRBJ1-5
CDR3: CASSYEGSGQPQHF
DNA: TGTGCCAGCAGTTACGAGGGATCAGGGCAGCCCCAGCATTTT